This T cell receptor (beta chain) was recovered during a study of cytotoxic CD8 clonotypes in ibrutinib-treated CLL. Study-level results: There were few public clonotypes, and on treatment they contracted or stayed stable. Baseline values of clonality outstripped age-matched healthy donors and followed circulating CD8+ T-cell counts.

Germline V gives CDR1 SGHTA, CDR2 FQGNSA. Germline trimming cut 5 bases from V and 7 bases from J; bases unmatched to any gene: 7. The CDR3 runs 13 residues. Regarding this clone: Antigen specificity is unknown.

The repertoire was sequenced with immunoSEQ multiplex PCR; TCRdb's copy has only in-frame clones and lacks some. The data contain approximately 200,000 clones, approximately 68% of them singletons. This chain connects TRBV7-2 to TRBJ1-1; 7 bases are a match to TRBD1. The sequence was obtained from a human donor with chronic lymphocytic leukemia. Sequencing was performed on PBMCs, taken after 24 months of ibrutinib treatment. Written as DNA, the CDR3 is TGTGCCAGCAGCCCCGGGACAGCTATTGAAGCTTTCTTT. This codes for CASSPGTAIEAFF.